One sample yielded the 4 T cell receptor beta chains listed below, sequenced in a study of OX40 agonist ivuxolimab in advanced cancers. Assay used: immunoSEQ multiplex PCR; TCRdb lists only in-frame clones, some missing. The repertoire holds about 83,000 clones, around four fifths seen once, with 1.5% to 2% in the top ten. This sample comprised CD4+ or CD8+ T cells sorted from blood, obtained in a trial of the OX40 agonist ivuxolimab. These receptors all come from an adult with an advanced solid tumor such as melanoma, head and neck, liver or kidney cancer.

This chain connects TRBV19 to TRBJ2-3; 8 bases map to TRBD2. CDR1 LNHDA and CDR2 SQIVND come from the germline V gene (reference sequence). This CDR3 is 15 amino acids long. The J segment lost 1 base and the V segment lost 6 bases, leaving 6 bases of the junction unmatched. For the CDR3, the DNA is TGTGCCAGTAGGGTCACTAGCGGTCGCACAGATACGCAGTATTTT. Translation gives CASRVTSGRTDTQYF.

This clone occurred a few times. The V call is TRBV5-1, the J call TRBJ1-3, with D perhaps matching TRBD1 (6 bases). Trimming took off 2 bases at V and 0 bases at J, with 9 bases between the two ends. CDR1 and CDR2 from the germline V gene are SGHRS and YFSETQ. This CDR3 comprises 15 residues. The CDR3 reads CASSFSTGSGNTIYF. As DNA, the CDR3 is TGCGCCAGCAGCTTTTCGACAGGCTCTGGAAACACCATATATTTT. The variable domain in full, completed from reference TRBV5-1 and TRBJ1-3, reads KAGVTQTPRYLIKTRGQQVTLSCSPISGHRSVSWYQQTPGQGLQFLFEYFSETQRNKGNFPGRFSGRQFSNSRSEMNVSTLELGDSALYLCASSFSTGSGNTIYFGEGSWLTVV.

In its sample, this clone was seen once. V usage is TRBV4-2 and J usage is TRBJ2-3, with D tentatively TRBD2 (5 bases). Trimming stripped 4 bases from V and 6 bases from J, with 26 bases between. CDR1 is LGHNA, CDR2 YNFKEQ, per germline. CDR3 length: 18 amino acids. The CDR3 loop is CASSLSRIREFSIDTQYF. The CDR3 region has the DNA TGTGCCAGCAGCCTCTCAAGAATCCGGGAATTCTCCATCGATACGCAGTATTTT.

This chain uses TRBV6-1 with TRBJ2-7; TRBD1 is a possible D gene (6 bases). CDR1 is MNHNS and CDR2 is SASEGT in the germline V gene. Trimming removed 7 bases at V and 0 bases at J, with 13 bases between. The CDR3 covers 14 residues. CDR3 nucleotide sequence: TGTGCCAGCAACCAGGACAGAAACTCCTACGAGCAGTACTTC. It codes for CASNQDRNSYEQYF.